This T cell receptor beta chain came from a study of T cells in Graves' hyperthyroidism and ophthalmopathy. The CDR3 consists of 14 residues. V was shortened by 7 bases and J by 0 bases, with 13 bases between the two germline ends. Germline loops: CDR1 SNHLY, CDR2 FYNNEI. RNA transcripts served as the template for amplifying TCR beta CDR3 regions. A set of HTBI primers served as the primers for a first-round RT-PCR of the TCR CDR3. Each CDR3 protein gets one entry after TCRdb re-called the multiplex PCR reads with MiXCR. The sample lists about 560,000 distinct CDR3 sequences, approximately 15% seen once, with 18% in the top ten. This clonotype was counted at least ten times.

Sequencing input: blood. This receptor was taken from a woman under 30 with Graves' hyperthyroidism. The chain joins TRBV2 to TRBJ2-7, with D maybe TRBD2 (6 bases). CDR3 amino acids: CASTGTAVSYEQYF. The CDR3 DNA sequence: TGTGCCAGCACTGGGACTGCAGTCTCCTACGAGCAGTACTTC.